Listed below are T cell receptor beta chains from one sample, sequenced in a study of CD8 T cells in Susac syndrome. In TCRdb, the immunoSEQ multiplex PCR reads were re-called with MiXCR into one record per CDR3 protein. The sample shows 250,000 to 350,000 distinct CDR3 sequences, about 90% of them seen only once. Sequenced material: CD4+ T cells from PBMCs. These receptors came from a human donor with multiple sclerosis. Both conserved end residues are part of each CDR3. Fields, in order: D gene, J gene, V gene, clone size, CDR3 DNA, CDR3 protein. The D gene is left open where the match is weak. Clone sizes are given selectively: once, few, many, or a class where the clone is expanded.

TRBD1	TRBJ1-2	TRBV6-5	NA	TGTGCCAGCAGAATAGGGACAGGTTATGGCTACACCTTC	CASRIGTGYGYTF
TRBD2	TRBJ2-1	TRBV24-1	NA	TGTGCCACCAGTGATTCGCGATGGAGCGGGAGAGGCAATGAGCAGTTCTTC	CATSDSRWSGRGNEQFF
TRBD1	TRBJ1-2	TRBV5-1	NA	TGCGCCAGCAGCTCCGTAGGGACCCCGGGACAGGGTACCGGCTACACCTTC	CASSSVGTPGQGTGYTF
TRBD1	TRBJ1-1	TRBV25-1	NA	TGTGCCAGCAGTGAATACGGGAGACAGGGTCGTAGTCTGATCTTT	CASSEYGRQGRSLIF
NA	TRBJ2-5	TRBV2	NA	TGTGCCAGCAAAGAAGCGACCCAGTACTTC	CASKEATQYF
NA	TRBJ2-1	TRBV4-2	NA	TGTGCCAGCAGCCAAGATTCCCGGGGGGAGACAGGGCGAAATGAGCAGTTCTTC	CASSQDSRGETGRNEQFF
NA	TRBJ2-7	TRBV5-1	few	TGCGCCAGCAGCTCTCCGGGCGGTCCCTCCTACGAGCAGTACTTC	CASSSPGGPSYEQYF
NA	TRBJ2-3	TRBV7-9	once	TGTGCCAGCAGCTCCCGGCGGGGGCTCAGCACAGATACGCAGTATTTT	CASSSRRGLSTDTQYF
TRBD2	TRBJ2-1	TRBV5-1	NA	TGCGCCAGCAGCTTATTCCCGGGACTAGCGAATGAGCAGTTCTTC	CASSLFPGLANEQFF
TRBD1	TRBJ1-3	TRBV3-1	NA	TGTGCCAGCAGTCTCCGGGACAGGGGGCTGGACACCATATATTTT	CASSLRDRGLDTIYF
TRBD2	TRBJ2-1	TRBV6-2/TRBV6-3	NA	TGTGCCAGTCGGGACTACCGTGTCTACAATGAGCAGTTCTTC	CASRDYRVYNEQFF
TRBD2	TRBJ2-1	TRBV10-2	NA	TGCGCCACCAATCTAGCGGGGGGCAATGAGCAGTTCTTC	CATNLAGGNEQFF
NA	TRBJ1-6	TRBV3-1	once	TGTGCCAGCAGTCCCGGACTTACTGACAATTCACCCCTCCACTTT	CASSPGLTDNSPLHF
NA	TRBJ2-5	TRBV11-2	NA	TGTGCCAGCAGCTTTAGGGGTCCGGCCGCTCGGGCCATAATTACAGCGACCCAGTACTTC	CASSFRGPAARAIITATQYF
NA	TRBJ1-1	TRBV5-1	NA	TGCGCCAGCAGCTTCGGCAGCCTGGGGGACACTGAAGCTTTCTTT	CASSFGSLGDTEAFF
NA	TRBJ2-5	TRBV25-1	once	TGTGCCAGCAGTGAACAGGGGTTCAGCGAGACCCAGTACTTC	CASSEQGFSETQYF
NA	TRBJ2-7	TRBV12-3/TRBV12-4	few	TGTGCCAGCAGTTTACGACCCTACGAGCAGTACTTC	CASSLRPYEQYF
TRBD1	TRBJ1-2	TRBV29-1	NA	TGCAGCGTTGCGGACACAGGGGGCGCGACGGGAGGCTACACCTTC	CSVADTGGATGGYTF
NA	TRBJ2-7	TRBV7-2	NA	TGTGCCAGCAGCTTACGCAGGGACTACGAGCAGTACTTC	CASSLRRDYEQYF
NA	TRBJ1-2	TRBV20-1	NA	TGCAGTGCTAGACCGGGGTCTGGCGGCTACACCTTC	CSARPGSGGYTF
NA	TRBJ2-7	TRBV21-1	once	TGTGCCAGCGAACGTTACGAGCAGTACTTC	CASERYEQYF
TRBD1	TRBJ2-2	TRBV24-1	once	TGTGCCGCTCAGGGGGACACCGGGGAGCTGTTTTTT	CAAQGDTGELFF
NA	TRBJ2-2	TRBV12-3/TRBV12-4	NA	TGTGCCAGCAGTGAGGGGGGCGCGAACACCGGGGAGCTGTTTTTT	CASSEGGANTGELFF
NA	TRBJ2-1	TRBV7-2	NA	TGTGCCAGCAGTCCGTACCTATACAATGAGCAGTTCTTC	CASSPYLYNEQFF
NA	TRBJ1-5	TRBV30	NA	TGTGCCTGCTCACGGAGGGGCAATCAGCCCCAGCATTTT	CACSRRGNQPQHF
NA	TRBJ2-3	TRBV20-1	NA	TGCAGTGCCCCGCTAGAGGGCACAGATACGCAGTATTTT	CSAPLEGTDTQYF
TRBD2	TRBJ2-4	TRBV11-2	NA	TGTGCCAGCAGCACGCGGGGGGAAGCCAAAAACATTCAGTACTTC	CASSTRGEAKNIQYF
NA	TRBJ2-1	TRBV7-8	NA	TGTGCCAGCAGCGAGACACCTAGCTCCTACAATGAGCAGTTCTTC	CASSETPSSYNEQFF
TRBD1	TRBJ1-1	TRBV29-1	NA	TGCAGCGTGGGGGACAGGGGGGCTGAAGCTTTCTTT	CSVGDRGAEAFF
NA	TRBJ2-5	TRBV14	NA	TGTGCCAGCAGCCAAGGCTTCCTAGCTTTTCAAGAGACCCAGTACTTC	CASSQGFLAFQETQYF
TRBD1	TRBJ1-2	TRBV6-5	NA	TGTGCCAGCAGTCCCCAGACAGGGCCCTATGGCTACACCTTC	CASSPQTGPYGYTF
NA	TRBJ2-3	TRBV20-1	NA	TGCAGTGCGGAGGAAGTATTGACAGATACGCAGTATTTT	CSAEEVLTDTQYF
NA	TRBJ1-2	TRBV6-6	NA	TGTGCCAGCACCCAAGCTACAGGAAACTATGGCTACACCTTC	CASTQATGNYGYTF
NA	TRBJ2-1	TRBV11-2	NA	TGTGCCAGCAGCCCGGTCGGGGCCTACAATGAGCAGTTCTTC	CASSPVGAYNEQFF
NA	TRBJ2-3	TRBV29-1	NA	TGCAGCACATCAGCCCCAGATACGCAGTATTTT	CSTSAPDTQYF
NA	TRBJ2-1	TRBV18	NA	TGTGCCAGCTCACGTCAACCTTTGGGGGGCGATGAGCAGTTCTTC	CASSRQPLGGDEQFF
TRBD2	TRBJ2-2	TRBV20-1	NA	TGCAGTGCTGGAGCGGGACTAGCGGGAGGGGGGGCCAACACCGGGGAGCTGTTTTTT	CSAGAGLAGGGANTGELFF
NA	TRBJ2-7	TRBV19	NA	TGTGCCAGTACCCCCCAGCCCGGCGAGCAGTACTTC	CASTPQPGEQYF
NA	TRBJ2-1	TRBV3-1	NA	TGTGCCAGCAGCCGAAACTCTGGCAATGAGCAGTTCTTC	CASSRNSGNEQFF
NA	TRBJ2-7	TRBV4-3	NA	TGCGCCAGCAGCCAAGATAAGGGGGTAATGGGCAGGAGGGCCGAGCAGTACTTC	CASSQDKGVMGRRAEQYF
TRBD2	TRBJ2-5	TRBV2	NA	TGTGCCAGCAGTGGTCGCCTAGCGGGAACTGAGGAGACCCAGTACTTC	CASSGRLAGTEETQYF
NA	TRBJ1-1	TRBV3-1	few	TGTGCCAGCAGCCCTATAACCGGTGGCACTGAAGCTTTCTTT	CASSPITGGTEAFF
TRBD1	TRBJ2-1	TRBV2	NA	TGTGCCAGCAGTTACGACAGGGCCTCCTACAATGAGCAGTTCTTC	CASSYDRASYNEQFF
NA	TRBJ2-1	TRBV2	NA	TGTGCCAGCAAGAACTACAATGAGCAGTTCTTC	CASKNYNEQFF
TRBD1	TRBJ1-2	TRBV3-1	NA	TGTGCCAGCAGCCAAGGAGGGCGCCAGGGGGAAGGAGGCTACACCTTC	CASSQGGRQGEGGYTF
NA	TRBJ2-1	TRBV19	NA	TGTGCCAGTAGTATAGGCTCACAGGTGGGGTGGGGGAATGAGCAGTTCTTC	CASSIGSQVGWGNEQFF
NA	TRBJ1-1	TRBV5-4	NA	TGTGCCAGCAGCCGGAGGGGCGGCGACACTGAAGCTTTCTTT	CASSRRGGDTEAFF
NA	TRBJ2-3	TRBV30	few	TGTGCCTGGAGCGGGGACTTTTTCAACACAGATACGCAGTATTTT	CAWSGDFFNTDTQYF
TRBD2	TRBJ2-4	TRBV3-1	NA	TGTGCCAGCAGCCGGACCCTAGCGGGAGCCAAAAACATTCAGTACTTC	CASSRTLAGAKNIQYF
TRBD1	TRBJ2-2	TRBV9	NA	TGTGCCAGCAGCGTAGCTCGCACAGGGGCCGGGGAGCTGTTTTTT	CASSVARTGAGELFF
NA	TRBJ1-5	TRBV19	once	TGTGCCAGTAGTATTGGACAGCTTAGCAATCAGCCCCAGCATTTT	CASSIGQLSNQPQHF
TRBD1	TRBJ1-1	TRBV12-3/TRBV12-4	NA	TGTGCCAGCAGTTTGTGGACAGGGAGGGACACTGAAGCTTTCTTT	CASSLWTGRDTEAFF
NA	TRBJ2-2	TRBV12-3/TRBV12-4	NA	TGTGCCAGCAGTATCGCGGGACCGGCGGGGGAGCTGTTTTTT	CASSIAGPAGELFF
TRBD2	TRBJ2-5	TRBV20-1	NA	TGCAGTGGGGGCCTAGCGGGATTGGAAGAGACCCAGTACTTC	CSGGLAGLEETQYF
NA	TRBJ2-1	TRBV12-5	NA	TGTGCTAGTGGCTCCCCAGGACTCGCCCGAAAGGGTGGCAATGAGCAGTTCTTC	CASGSPGLARKGGNEQFF
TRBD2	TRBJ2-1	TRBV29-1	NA	TGCAGCGTTGAAGATTTTGGGCTAGCGGGTTACAATGAGCAGTTCTTC	CSVEDFGLAGYNEQFF
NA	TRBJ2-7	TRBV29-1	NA	TGCAGCGCCCGGGACACGAGCTCCTACGAGCAGTACTTC	CSARDTSSYEQYF
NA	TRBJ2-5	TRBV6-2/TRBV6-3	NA	TGTGCCAGCAGCTGGGGCCAGGGGACCCAGTACTTC	CASSWGQGTQYF
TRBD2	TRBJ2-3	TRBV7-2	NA	TGTGCCAGCAGCCACCCGGGACTAGCGGGGGGACAGACAGATACGCAGTATTTT	CASSHPGLAGGQTDTQYF
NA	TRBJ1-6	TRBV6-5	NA	TGTGCCAGCCGTGGACAGCTAACTTCACCCCTCCACTTT	CASRGQLTSPLHF